This record covers a single T cell receptor beta chain. Its specificity is unknown. Donor samples were obtained from healthy Caucasian individuals from Russia, aged 6 to 90. With a J-beta primer mix and a sample-barcoded 5' primer, a second PCR ran about 7 to 12 cycles. Each cDNA molecule was tagged by a template-switch adaptor with 12 random nucleotides. All samples yielded 2.5 million or more CDR3-containing paired-end reads. TCRdb re-analysed the 5' RACE reads in MiXCR, keeping a single row per CDR3 protein. Of around 1,600,000 distinct CDR3 sequences in the sample, roughly 43% are singletons; the top ten hold more than 4%. Germline V gene sequence: CDR1 MNHEY, CDR2 SVGEGT. Between the trimmed V and J ends, which lost 2 bases and 13 bases, there was a span of 12 bases. The CDR3 is 12 residues long. This entry comes from a study of blood T cells in healthy people across ages. Notes on the study in general: Age showed a roughly linear inverse relationship with TCR beta diversity per million T cells.

This clonotype originated in a woman under 30 in good health. The rearrangement uses TRBV6-2 or TRBV6-3 and TRBJ2-4; D is perhaps TRBD1 or TRBD2 (5 bases each). Sequencing used blood. The DNA of the CDR3 is TGTGCCAGCAGTTACCTACGGGACCAACAGTACTTC. It is translated as CASSYLRDQQYF.